What follows are 15 T cell receptor beta chains derived from one specimen sequenced in a study of blood T cell repertoires in COVID-19. Profiling relied on immunoSEQ multiplex PCR, and the TCRdb table lists in-frame clones only, not all of them. The profile covers more than 250,000 clones, with just over 85% appearing a single time and around 9.3% taken by the ten largest. Sample: PBMCs or T cells enriched from blood (not recorded which). Source of these receptors: a woman aged 18-29 years who had recovered from COVID-19.

The chain combines TRBV18 with TRBJ2-3; a weak D match, TRBD2 (7 bases). Trimming stripped 8 bases from V and 5 bases from J, with 26 bases between. CDR1 KGHSH and CDR2 LQKENI come from the germline V gene. CDR3 size: 17 residues. CDR3 in amino acids: CASPSGGAGDNRDTQYF. The CDR3 DNA sequence: TGTGCCAGCCCCTCGGGGGGAGCCGGGGACAATAGAGATACGCAGTATTTT.

A single count supports this clone. J is TRBJ2-3 and V is TRBV3-1 (or the pseudogene TRBV3-2); 9 bases agree with TRBD2. Germline CDR1 is LGHDT and CDR2 is YNNKEL (reference sequence). Germline trimming cut 0 bases from V and 2 bases from J; bases unmatched to any gene: 9. This CDR3 is built from 18 residues. The CDR3 coding sequence is TGTGCCAGCAGCCAAGATGGAATAGCGGGGGTAGACACAGATACGCAGTATTTT. Its translation: CASSQDGIAGVDTDTQYF.

The rearrangement uses TRBV3-1 (or the pseudogene TRBV3-2) and TRBJ2-7; TRBD2 agrees at 8 bases. V was clipped by 3 bases and J by 6 bases; unmatched bases: 1. The germline CDR1 and CDR2 sequences are LGHDT and YNNKEL (reference sequence). The CDR3 is 12 amino acids. CDR3 nucleotide sequence: TGTGCCAGCAGCCACCGGGAGGGCGAGCAGTACTTC. Translation gives CASSHREGEQYF.

The rearrangement links TRBV7-9 to TRBJ1-5; D possibly corresponds to TRBD1 (5 bases). This CDR3 contains 14 residues. Germline V gene data show CDR1 as SEHNR and CDR2 as FQNEAQ (reference sequence). Between the trimmed V and J ends, which lost 4 bases and 3 bases, there was a span of 10 bases. CDR3 nucleotide sequence: TGTGCCAGCAGCTCCCAGGGTTCCAATCAGCCCCAGCATTTT. It is translated as CASSSQGSNQPQHF.

The chain links TRBV11-2 to TRBJ1-1; no clear D. This CDR3 has 14 residues. The V gene lost 1 base and the J gene lost 1 base, with 7 bases spanning the gap. CDR1 and CDR2 from the germline V gene are SGHAT and FQNNGV. CDR3 coding DNA: TGTGCCAGCAGCTTAGGAGGGCCGAACACTGAAGCTTTCTTT. Translated: CASSLGGPNTEAFF. Looking up the rest from reference TRBV11-2 and TRBJ1-1 gives the full variable domain: EAGVAQSPRYKIIEKRQSVAFWCNPISGHATLYWYQQILGQGPKLLIQFQNNGVVDDSQLPKDRFSAERLKGVDSTLKIQPAKLEDSAVYLCASSLGGPNTEAFFGQGTRLTVV.

The V gene is TRBV28, the J gene TRBJ2-7; maybe TRBD1 (5 bases). This CDR3 is built from 15 residues. Germline V lookup: CDR1 MDHEN, CDR2 SYDVKM. The V and J ends lost 2 bases and 2 bases respectively, with 13 bases between them. For the CDR3, the DNA is TGTGCCAGCAGTTTACTGGGGCTGGGCGCCTACGAGCAGTACTTC. This codes for CASSLLGLGAYEQYF.

The rearrangement links TRBV27 to TRBJ1-2; D might be TRBD1 (5 bases). Germline CDR1 MNHEY, CDR2 SMNVEV (reference sequence). V lost 6 bases and J 7 bases, leaving 12 bases between the germline ends. The CDR3 runs to 12 residues. The CDR3 DNA sequence: TGTGCCAGCAGGCCCAGGGTGGGTGGCTACACCTTC. It yields the protein CASRPRVGGYTF.

V and J are TRBV5-6 and TRBJ2-7, with unresolved D. Trimming cost V 4 bases and J 3 bases, with 17 bases left between them. Germline V gives CDR1 SGHDT, CDR2 YYEEEE. The CDR3 consists of 15 residues. CDR3 loop: CASSALPGMNYEQYF. Written as DNA, the CDR3 is TGTGCCAGCAGCGCACTCCCGGGTATGAACTACGAGCAGTACTTC.

The chain combines TRBV5-1 with TRBJ1-6, with unresolved D. Germline assignment: CDR1 SGHRS and CDR2 YFSETQ. The CDR3 is made up of 15 amino acids. The V gene lost 5 bases and the J gene lost 1 base, with 10 bases spanning the gap. This CDR3 is CASRPQYSYNSPLHF. As DNA, the CDR3 is TGCGCCAGCAGGCCTCAGTATTCCTATAATTCACCCCTCCACTTT.

The chain is built from TRBV19 and TRBJ1-5, with D maybe TRBD1 (6 bases). This CDR3 spans 14 amino acids. Germline-derived CDR1 and CDR2 are LNHDA and SQIVND (reference sequence). Trimming removed 6 bases at V and 8 bases at J, with 17 bases between. DNA of the CDR3: TGTGCCAGTAGGGCCCCAGGGGATGGGAAGCCCCAGCATTTT. Translation gives CASRAPGDGKPQHF.

V and J are TRBV2 and TRBJ2-2, with 7 nucleotides matching TRBD1. CDR3 length: 16 residues. Trimming at V came to 0 bases and at J to 4 bases, leaving 5 bases not matched to a gene. Germline lookup yields CDR1 SNHLY and CDR2 FYNNEI. The CDR3 loop reads CASSEAQGGLTGELFF. The CDR3 nucleotides are TGTGCCAGCAGTGAAGCGCAAGGGGGCCTCACCGGGGAGCTGTTTTTT.

This clone came up once. V and J are TRBV30 and TRBJ2-3; 12 bases are a match to TRBD2. This CDR3 comprises 15 residues. Germline V gene data show CDR1 as GTSNPN and CDR2 as SVGIG (reference sequence). Unmatched junction bases numbered 2, after V lost 1 base and J lost 3 bases. This CDR3 reads CAWSGLAGVTDTQYF. CDR3 coding DNA: TGTGCCTGGAGTGGACTAGCGGGAGTAACAGATACGCAGTATTTT.

The chain joins TRBV5-1 to TRBJ1-2; 11 nucleotides agree with TRBD1. The V segment lost 9 bases and the J segment 4 bases; nucleotides outside the gene matches: 11. The germline gives CDR1 SGHRS, CDR2 YFSETQ. This CDR3 is 15 amino acids long. The CDR3 coding sequence is TGCGCCACCAGGGGACAGGGGGACAAATTCTATGGCTACACCTTC. It encodes CATRGQGDKFYGYTF.

The count of this clone is one. The J gene is TRBJ2-5, the V gene TRBV27, with D perhaps matching TRBD2 (6 bases). CDR1 and CDR2 from the germline V gene are MNHEY and SMNVEV (reference sequence). The length of the CDR3 is 15 residues. The ends were cut back, 6 bases at V and 2 bases at J, with 16 bases in the middle. In DNA form, the CDR3 reads TGTGCCAGCAGCCGCGAGCCGGGACTGCAAGAGACCCAGTACTTC. This sequence encodes CASSREPGLQETQYF.

The rearrangement joins TRBV10-3 to TRBJ1-1; tentative D call: TRBD1 (6 bases). CDR3 length: 14 residues. V was cut by 10 bases and J by 1 base, with 16 bases left in between. Germline CDR1 ENHRY, CDR2 SYGVKD. In nucleotides, the CDR3 is TGTGCCACTACCGGGGGGGGCCCGAACACTGAAGCTTTCTTT. Translating it yields CATTGGGPNTEAFF.